Listed here are 12 T cell receptor beta chains from one sample, sequenced in a study of blood T cell repertoires in COVID-19. The repertoire was sequenced with immunoSEQ multiplex PCR; TCRdb's copy has only in-frame clones and lacks some. The sample yields around 60,000 clones, around 89% seen once. The sequenced sample consisted of peripheral blood. Every receptor here comes from a human donor in a cohort sampled during active COVID-19.

A single count supports this clone. This chain links TRBV13 with TRBJ2-7, with D possibly matching TRBD2 (6 bases). Looked up from germline, CDR1 is PRHDT and CDR2 is FYEKMQ (reference sequence). The V gene lost 2 bases and the J gene lost 4 bases, with 6 bases spanning the gap. The CDR3 is 12 amino acids. The CDR3 region has the DNA TGTGCCAGCAGCTTACGGGGGTACGAGCAGTACTTC. As protein: CASSLRGYEQYF.

This chain links TRBV6-1 with TRBJ1-2; no reliable D call. The CDR3 length is 18 residues. The V gene's germline CDR1 is MNHNS and CDR2 SASEGT. The V gene lost 0 bases and the J gene lost 0 bases, with 17 bases spanning the gap. CDR3 residues: CASSEAHPAGSANYGYTF. For the CDR3, the DNA is TGTGCCAGCAGTGAAGCTCATCCGGCGGGTTCCGCTAACTATGGCTACACCTTC.

The J gene is TRBJ2-3, the V gene TRBV14, with D possibly being TRBD2 (6 bases). CDR3 length: 16 residues. Germline CDR1 and CDR2: SGHDN and FVKESK. Trimming took 2 bases from V and 1 from J, leaving 13 bases between them. In DNA, the CDR3 is TGTGCCAGCAGCCAATCCTATGCTAGCGGCACAGATACGCAGTATTTT. Translated: CASSQSYASGTDTQYF.

The chain's CDR3 is CASSQDRGYYGYTF. CDR3 bases: TGTGCCAGCAGCCAGGACAGGGGCTACTATGGCTACACCTTC. The rearrangement uses TRBV7-9 and TRBJ1-2; 9 nucleotides align to TRBD1. The CDR3 totals 14 residues. The ends lost 5 bases at V and 3 bases at J; junction bases unmatched: 4. CDR1 SEHNR and CDR2 FQNEAQ come from the germline V gene (reference sequence).

This sequence joins TRBV6-5 and TRBJ1-2; D unclear. CDR3 length: 14 amino acids. Germline V gene lookup returns CDR1 MNHEY and CDR2 SVGAGI. Trimming left V 0 bases short and J 8 bases short, with 13 bases between. CDR3 sequence: CASSYSGGERGYTF. For the CDR3, the DNA is TGTGCCAGCAGTTACTCAGGCGGGGAGCGCGGCTACACCTTC.

The genes are TRBV4-2 and TRBJ1-5; TRBD1 aligns across 7 bases. This CDR3 spans 17 amino acids. The germline V gene has CDR1 LGHNA and CDR2 YNFKEQ. Germline trimming cut 2 bases from V and 5 bases from J; bases unmatched to any gene: 12. This CDR3 is CASSQSDRRGGDQPQHF. Written as DNA, the CDR3 is TGTGCCAGCAGCCAATCGGACCGAAGAGGGGGCGATCAGCCCCAGCATTTT.

The chain uses TRBV6-5 and TRBJ2-7; D perhaps matches TRBD2 (5 bases). Germline values: CDR1 MNHEY, CDR2 SVGAGI. This CDR3 has 12 amino acids. V was clipped by 8 bases and J by 3 bases, with 11 bases between them. The CDR3 region is CASAWGVYEQYF. Here the CDR3 DNA reads TGTGCCAGCGCTTGGGGAGTCTACGAGCAGTACTTC.

V usage is TRBV4-1 and J usage is TRBJ1-5, with TRBD1 matching 8 bases. Per germline, CDR1 MGHRA and CDR2 YSYEKL. J was trimmed by 3 bases and V by 3 bases; bases with no gene match: 7. There are 16 residues in the CDR3. In DNA, the CDR3 is TGCGCCAGCAGCCAGCCGAGGACAGGGAACAATCAGCCCCAGCATTTT. Protein sequence: CASSQPRTGNNQPQHF.

The V and J genes are TRBV5-1 and TRBJ1-2; D remains ambiguous. The V gene's germline CDR1 is SGHRS and CDR2 YFSETQ. Trimming took off 0 bases at V and 10 bases at J, with 16 bases between the two ends. The CDR3 spans 14 residues. CDR3 in amino acids: CASSLGRILDPYTF. CDR3 bases: TGCGCCAGCAGCTTGGGCAGGATTTTAGACCCCTACACCTTC.

This clone was seen only once. DNA of the CDR3: TGTGCCAGCAGCCCGGGACTTTTACAAGAGACCCAGTACTTC. Translation gives CASSPGLLQETQYF. V usage is TRBV7-2 and J usage is TRBJ2-5; D possibly corresponds to TRBD2 (6 bases). The CDR3 is 14 amino acids. The germline CDR1 and CDR2 sequences are SGHTA and FQGNSA. V was cut by 5 bases and J by 2 bases, with 12 bases left in between.

The rearrangement uses TRBV6-2 or TRBV6-3 and TRBJ1-2; possible D gene TRBD1, 5 bases. There are 18 residues in the CDR3. Trimming removed 3 bases at V and 8 bases at J, with 28 bases between. CDR1 and CDR2 (germline): MNHEY, SVGEGT. The CDR3 loop is CASSYPREARGRKYGYTF. The CDR3 DNA reads as TGTGCCAGCAGTTATCCCCGAGAGGCCCGGGGGAGGAAGTACGGCTACACCTTC.

This clone came up once. CDR3: CASSSVRAEGNYEQYF. The CDR3 DNA reads as TGTGCCAGCAGTTCAGTTCGAGCGGAGGGCAACTACGAGCAGTACTTC. The V gene is TRBV28, the J gene TRBJ2-7, with a possible D match to TRBD2 (6 bases). This CDR3 spans 16 amino acids. Germline CDR1 is MDHEN and CDR2 is SYDVKM. Trimming took off 4 bases at V and 3 bases at J, with 19 bases between the two ends.